This T cell receptor beta chain is from a study of CD8 T cells in ankylosing spondylitis. Study-wide results and limits: For ankylosing spondylitis blood, a TCR beta motif of several highly homologous variants appeared characteristic.

V shed 2 bases and J 5 bases; nucleotides not matched to a gene: 4. The CDR3 totals 14 residues. The germline gives CDR1 DFQATT, CDR2 SNEGSKA (reference sequence). Each CDR3 protein gets one entry after TCRdb re-called the 5' RACE reads with MiXCR. This sample has 500,000 to 650,000 distinct CDR3 sequences, with about 5.7% found just once. This clonotype was counted only a few times. What it binds is not known. The chain links TRBV20-1 to TRBJ2-5, with 11 positions matching TRBD2. The receptor comes from a male donor with ankylosing spondylitis. The sequencing sample was made of blood, either unsorted or a sorted T cell fraction (not recorded which). This CDR3 is CSARTSGSRETQYF. CDR3 nucleotides: TGCAGTGCTAGAACTAGCGGGAGCCGTGAGACCCAGTACTTC.